This TCR beta chain was obtained from a study of T cell responses to AZD1222 COVID-19 vaccine. Study summary: Recipients boosted at about 4 weeks or about 12 weeks are pooled.

Sequencing used immunoSEQ multiplex PCR; TCRdb keeps in-frame clones, though not all of them. In the table there are fewer than 55,000 clones, around 80% of which are singletons. Of note for this clone: Antigen unknown.

CDR3 length: 15 amino acids. The germline V gene encodes CDR1 SGHDT and CDR2 YYEEEE. V lost 0 bases to trimming and J lost 0 bases, with 7 bases between them. Study results and caveats: Baseline seropositivity characterized only six AZD1222 recipients. Two doses of AZD1222 preceded a rise in Spike-specific TCR breadth and depth. As reported, nearly half of all spike-specific TCRs target variant regions that are unmutated.

The sequencing here drew on peripheral blood, taken on day 0 of AZD1222 vaccination. The gene calls are TRBV5-6 and TRBJ1-5; no reliable D call. The clonotype comes from an adult in good health. The CDR3 DNA follows: TGTGCCAGCAGCTTGGGGCCGAGTAGCAATCAGCCCCAGCATTTT. Protein product: CASSLGPSSNQPQHF.